This T cell receptor beta chain was profiled in a study of cytomegalovirus exposure and HLA in healthy donors (dated by TCRdb to the late 2010s). Background for the entire study: In an earlier analysis of approximately 640 of the donors, 250 to 300 Gb of sequence data and 90 million to 130 million unique TCR beta sequences from about 190 million T cells were reported. Roughly 320 gigabases of sequencing data and approximately 91 million unique TCR sequences made up an early release that covered approximately 620 HLA-typed donors. Of the roughly 400 genotyped donors, approximately 80% fell in the genetic ancestry cluster associated with self-reported Caucasian donors. The aim of the study was to test whether cataloging public T cell receptors could identify signatures of past pathogen exposure. The study used immunosequencing to profile the T cell repertoires of 670 or so subjects and linked those repertoires to cytomegalovirus serostatus. Along with the approximately 620-subject first cohort, a separate validation cohort of over a hundred different subjects was used. High-throughput TCR immunosequencing, statistical association of individual TCRs with disease status, and machine learning were combined to predict cytomegalovirus infection status. In a later analysis, previously published TCR beta repertoires from about 670 donors were re-analyzed and high-resolution HLA genotyping was added so that TCR occurrence patterns could be studied. The later analysis used no new phenotypic data to find candidate immune exposures, relying instead on TCR beta sequences and their occurrence across donors. In an earlier analysis of 587 of the donors, high-throughput TCR beta sequencing was used to judge whether each TCR beta V gene segment behaved as functional or pseudogenic. Alongside the repertoire data, information on donor age, sex, ethnicity and CMV serostatus was compiled. A later genetic analysis took genome-wide SNP genotypes for about three fifths of the 666 donors and used that subset as a discovery cohort. All discovery cohort repertoires had been generated using a single sequencing platform. Both class I and class II loci were covered by HLA typing, at four-digit resolution. The number of donors typed differed by locus, with roughly 620-630 for A, B, C, DRB1 and DQB1, more than 500 for DQA1, 606 for DPA1, and over 400 for DPB1. Because of strong linkage in the cohort, roughly five DR-DQ haplotypes were treated as single units for association and clustering. On average, roughly 250,000 unique TCR beta nucleotide sequences were sequenced per donor among 398 genotyped donors of the cohort, with about 19% of those sequences being non-productive. On the study overall, not on this receptor specifically: Strong co-occurrence of HLA alleles, especially DR and DQ, made assigning TCR associations to individual alleles difficult. A cluster of highly shared sequence variants was judged likely to represent a technical artifact of the sequencing pipeline. Cytomegalovirus status was reported to be diagnosed by the classifier with high specificity and sensitivity in both the original and validation cohorts. Immune exposure information for the cohort was limited to CMV serostatus. In vitro tests confirmed that a few of the cytomegalovirus-associated TCR beta chains recognize cytomegalovirus antigens. Sequencing depth was assumed to be roughly uniform across donors in the presence/absence analyses, though that assumption may not hold. In the study, approximately 150 TCR beta chains were listed as associated with cytomegalovirus. A later analysis associated approximately 17,000 TCR beta sequences with specific HLA alleles at a false discovery rate of 0.05. Some IMGT-functional V segments, including TRBV6-2 and TRBV6-3, could not be told apart with the 87-base-pair reads, so those segments were excluded. The cohort was sequenced for TCR beta chains only, and without alpha or paired-chain data the features that could be detected were limited. Because counts were too low, about 18 rarely observed V segments, including chromosome 9 orphons, were excluded from the earlier analysis of 500 to 700 of the donors. Because HLA typing was missing for some donors at each locus, association tests included only the typed subset. Linkage disequilibrium might explain the correlated functional status among segregating V segments, but an unknown experimental factor could not be excluded. A further reported finding was that TCR beta sequences accurately predicted the HLA-A and HLA-B alleles for most subjects in the first cohort. An association between a missense DCLRE1C variant and V-gene and J-gene trimming of TCR beta chains was found in a later genetic analysis and replicated in an independent cohort. In an earlier analysis of some 540 of the donors, most TCR beta V segments appeared in productive rearrangements about 87% or about 30% of the time, broadly matching IMGT annotations. In a later genetic analysis, fewer N-insertions in productive TCRs were reported among donors in an Asian-associated ancestry cluster than the approximately 670-donor mean. The authors suggested that the approach could potentially be generalized to other disease states and immunological phenotypes. Compared with equally common non-associated chains, HLA-associated TCR beta chains in a later analysis were more clonally expanded and had lower generation probabilities. Most CMV-associated TCR beta chains appeared to be HLA-restricted in a later analysis, and the HLA associations seemed to be driven largely by CMV exposure. Across donors, most TCR sequences were observed very rarely, whereas some public TCRs were present in many individuals. Several of the top co-occurrence clusters appeared to be linked to parvovirus B19, influenza, CMV and Epstein-Barr virus, according to a later analysis. In a later analysis, TCR association rates were found to vary across HLA loci, with the most associated TCRs seen for DRB1 alleles and the fewest for HLA-C alleles.

Only a few counts were recorded for this clone. Its antigen remains undetermined. The record has no base qualities; no much larger clone is one base away. The trim is 6 bases for V and 0 bases for J, with a gap of 18 bases between the germline ends. The CDR3 measures 16 amino acids from cysteine to phenylalanine. Only the CDR3 part of the read is kept: 48 bases, read in frame from the first base. According to the germline V gene (reference sequence), CDR1 reads MNHEY and CDR2 reads SMNVEV. The library was obtained by the immunoSEQ multiplex PCR assay. For the multiplex PCR, a mixture combining 60 forward primers for TCR Vbeta segments and 13 reverse primers for TCR Jbeta segments was used. The CDR3 region of rearranged TCR beta genes was amplified from genomic DNA by a multiplex PCR assay. The amplified TCR beta libraries were sequenced on the Illumina HiSeq System as 87-base-pair reads. As for the original processing: A later analysis tallied roughly 78 million unique TCR beta chains across the approximately 670 repertoires, and roughly 11 million of those chains were shared by two or more donors. Raw reads were error-corrected and collapsed into unique sequences by a nearest-neighbor algorithm in which closely related sequences were merged to remove PCR and sequencing errors. CDR3 sequences were aligned to IMGT reference sequences to assign V, D and J gene segments. For a sequence to be retained, at least a six-nucleotide match to both a V gene segment and a J gene segment was required. A rearrangement counted as productive if the CDR3 had no stop codons and remained in frame with V and J, and every other rearrangement counted as non-productive. Following IMGT convention, CDR3 was defined as the stretch from the second conserved V-encoded cysteine up to the conserved J-encoded phenylalanine. The earlier analysis of 587 of the donors excluded any sequence lacking an unambiguous match to a single V gene segment. An earlier analysis of fewer than 750 of the donors classified V segments as functional when productive rearrangements were above 56.7% and as segregating when the standard deviation between donors was above 5%. A statistical classification framework was developed to diagnose cytomegalovirus status using the catalog of TCR beta chain sequences. In a later analysis, TCR nucleotide sequences were compared against IMGT/GENE-DB human TR gene sequences so that V and J genes could be assigned. In a later analysis, CDR3 sequences and most-parsimonious VDJ recombination scenarios were assigned using the TCRdist pipeline. In a later analysis, each TCR beta chain was defined by its CDR3 amino acid sequence together with its V-gene family, and reads lacking a unique V-gene family were excluded. As a way to deal with suspected cross-contamination and a sequencing artifact, a later analysis dropped 500 to 700 nucleotide sequences that were highly shared and had low generation probability. For each public chain, a later analysis derived a clonal expansion index from normalized ranks of inferred template counts within each repertoire. A later analysis computed generation probabilities with a VDJ recombination model fitted to out-of-frame rearrangements, and checked the results against IGoR. Hypergeometric tests were used in a later analysis to score TCR-TCR, TCR-HLA and TCR-CMV co-occurrence, with a repertoire-size bias correction applied to the TCR pairs. A later analysis estimated false discovery rates by permuting HLA or CMV assignments 20 times. In a later analysis, co-occurring TCRs were grouped using DBSCAN, and TCRdist sequence similarity was added for clustering within HLA-allele-positive subsets. For co-occurrence clustering, repertoires with fewer than 30,000 or more than 120,000 public chains were excluded, along with five repertoires with anomalous nucleotide sharing. TCRdb limited this immuneACCESS table to in-frame rearrangements with V and J called. A share of clones is missing; checked studies link under half to unresolved V genes, and the rest is unexplained. That table gives V, J and clone size, and the DNA gave D and trimming. The sample has roughly 96,000 clones on record, around 74% of them singletons. Roughly 14% of the sample belongs to the ten largest clones.

In total, 630 or so healthy bone marrow donors made up the cohort. All cohort members were sampled while nominally healthy, although unrecorded immune exposures were likely present. The donor tested CMV seropositive, placing the donor among the approximately 290 seropositive members of the cohort. Each donor provided a peripheral blood sample, and peripheral blood mononuclear cells were used for TCR beta sequencing. Genomic DNA was extracted from the blood cell samples with the Qiagen DNeasy Blood Extraction Kit. Sample: PBMCs. The chain links TRBV27 with TRBJ2-7; the D gene is perhaps TRBD1, from 6 matching bases. The TCR was taken from a woman in her 70s in good health and CMV-seropositive. In nucleotides, the sequence is TGTGCCAGCAGCAAAGCCCCGACAGGATTCTCCTACGAGCAGTACTTC. Translated, this gives CASSKAPTGFSYEQYF.